A single sample is the source of the 29 T cell receptor beta chains below, sequenced in a study of OX40 agonist ivuxolimab in advanced cancers. The table came from immunoSEQ multiplex PCR; TCRdb's copy has only in-frame clones and leaves some out. The data hold around 76,000 clones, with about 89% observed a single time. Sequencing was performed on CD4+ or CD8+ T cells sorted from blood, taken in a trial of the OX40 agonist ivuxolimab. The receptors derive from an adult with an advanced solid tumor such as melanoma, head and neck, liver or kidney cancer.

J is TRBJ1-3 and V is TRBV4-2; TRBD1 matches at 8 bases. The ends lost 4 bases at V and 8 bases at J; junction bases unmatched: 4. Germline CDR1 and CDR2: LGHNA and YNFKEQ. The CDR3 sequence is 13 residues long. In nucleotides, the CDR3 is TGTGCCAGCAGCCGGACAGGGTCAGACACCATATATTTT. It specifies CASSRTGSDTIYF.

The genes are TRBV18 and TRBJ2-7; possible D gene TRBD1, 5 bases. The CDR3 is made up of 16 amino acids. The germline V gene has CDR1 KGHSH and CDR2 LQKENI. The ends were cut back, 3 bases at V and 0 bases at J, with 15 bases in the middle. The CDR3 loop is CASSPDSHLSSYEQYF. CDR3 in DNA: TGTGCCAGCTCACCCGACAGCCACCTGAGCTCCTACGAGCAGTACTTC.

The chain uses TRBV21-1 and TRBJ2-2. TRBV21-1 is shown as a pseudogene. The CDR3 has 19 residues. For the CDR3, the DNA is TGTGCCAGCAGCAAAAGGGGACCTTGTGGGAGCTCGAACACCGGGGAGCTGTTTTTT. Translating gives CASSKRGPCGSSNTGELFF.

The table lists this clone with a count of one. V usage is TRBV7-9 and J usage is TRBJ2-4; 8 bases line up with TRBD2. The CDR3 totals 14 residues. Germline CDR1 reads SEHNR; CDR2 reads FQNEAQ (reference sequence). V lost 5 bases and J lost 6; bases outside the gene matches: 6. The CDR3 here is CASSEVAGTNIQYF. The CDR3 coding sequence is TGTGCCAGCAGCGAAGTAGCGGGAACAAACATTCAGTACTTC.

The sample holds one count of this clone. This chain links TRBV5-6 with TRBJ2-5, with a tentative D call TRBD2 (7 bases). V was cut by 3 bases and J by 2 bases, with 11 bases left in between. CDR1 is SGHDT and CDR2 is YYEEEE in the germline V gene. The CDR3 length is 14 residues. Written as DNA, the CDR3 is TGTGCCAGCAGCTGGGGAGGGGGGCAAGAGACCCAGTACTTC. This gives the protein CASSWGGGQETQYF.

The chain links TRBV30 to TRBJ2-1; no firm D call. CDR3 length equals 12 residues. Germline values: CDR1 GTSNPN, CDR2 SVGIG (reference sequence). V lost 7 bases, J lost 2 bases, and 9 bases lay in between. The CDR3 DNA reads TGTGCCTCTGACAAGCCCTACAATGAGCAGTTCTTC. Translation: CASDKPYNEQFF.

The chain employs TRBV7-2 and TRBJ2-3; D gene unclear. The germline V gene has CDR1 SGHTA and CDR2 FQGNSA. The germline V and J ends were trimmed by 5 bases and 0 bases, with 12 bases remaining between them. This CDR3 is built from 15 residues. The chain's CDR3 is CASSPTRSSTDTQYF. The DNA of the CDR3 is TGTGCCAGCAGCCCCACCAGAAGTAGCACAGATACGCAGTATTTT.

The CDR3 protein is CASSLGRDRGLGEKLFF. The DNA for the CDR3 is TGTGCCAGCAGCTTAGGGAGGGACAGGGGGCTTGGTGAAAAACTGTTTTTT. This chain links TRBV7-8 with TRBJ1-4; 12 bases agree with TRBD1. V trimming: 1 base; J trimming: 7 bases; junction bases outside the gene matches: 7. The V gene's germline CDR1 is SGHVS and CDR2 FQNEAQ. The CDR3 runs 17 residues. Full variable domain (remainder filled in from reference TRBV7-8 and TRBJ1-4): GAGVSQSPRYKVAKRGQDVALRCDPISGHVSLFWYQQALGQGPEFLTYFQNEAQLDKSGLPSDRFFAERPEGSVSTLKIQRTQQEDSAVYLCASSLGRDRGLGEKLFFGSGTQLSVL.

This clone was detected a few times. The V and J genes are TRBV2 and TRBJ1-5; the match to TRBD1 covers 11 bases. Germline CDR1 is SNHLY and CDR2 is FYNNEI. J lost 5 bases, V lost 4 bases, and 1 base had no gene match. The CDR3 sequence is 14 residues long. Here the CDR3 DNA reads TGTGCCAGCAGTGGGACAGGGGGCGATCAGCCCCAGCATTTT. Translation: CASSGTGGDQPQHF.

This chain links TRBV2 with TRBJ1-1, with unresolved D. The CDR3 length is 13 residues. V gave up 2 bases and J gave up 2 bases, with 6 bases separating them. CDR1 and CDR2 (germline): SNHLY, FYNNEI. CDR3 nucleotides: TGTGCCAGCAGTGAACGCGGTAACACTGAAGCTTTCTTT. As protein: CASSERGNTEAFF.

This clone has just one count. Other DNA sequences from this sample encode an identical CDR3 as well. The chain couples TRBV7-3 to TRBJ2-5, with D perhaps TRBD2 (5 bases). This CDR3 is 14 amino acids long. Germline V gene lookup returns CDR1 SGHTA and CDR2 FQGTGA. The V gene lost 1 base and the J gene lost 5 bases, with 11 bases spanning the gap. The DNA for the CDR3 is TGTGCCAGCAGCTTAAACGGAGGTACTGAGACCCAGTACTTC. Translated, it gives CASSLNGGTETQYF.

This clone was observed a single time. This chain uses TRBV4-1 with TRBJ2-1; D gene ambiguous. Trimming removed 0 bases at V and 4 bases at J, with 4 bases between. This CDR3 has 13 amino acids. Germline CDR1 reads MGHRA; CDR2 reads YSYEKL. The DNA for the CDR3 is TGCGCCAGCAGCCAAGAAGATTACAATGAGCAGTTCTTC. Translated, it gives CASSQEDYNEQFF.

V is TRBV9 and J is TRBJ2-1; 7 bases are a match to TRBD2. Germline CDR1 reads SGDLS; CDR2 reads YYNGEE. The CDR3 loop spans 15 amino acids. With V trimmed by 4 bases and J by 7 bases, 11 bases remained unmatched. The CDR3: CASSSGTTRTNEQFF. The CDR3 DNA is TGTGCCAGCAGCTCAGGGACTACCAGGACTAATGAGCAGTTCTTC.

The chain's CDR3 is CASSLFLLYGYTF. The CDR3 nucleotides read TGTGCCAGCAGTTTATTTCTCCTCTATGGCTACACCTTC. V and J are TRBV28 and TRBJ1-2; D remains ambiguous. Trimming pared 1 base from V and 4 bases from J, leaving 7 bases between. Germline V gene data show CDR1 as MDHEN and CDR2 as SYDVKM. The CDR3 has 13 residues.

In DNA form, the CDR3 reads TGTGCCAGCAGTTACCGGGGCCCCACAGATACGCAGTATTTT. Residues: CASSYRGPTDTQYF. V gene TRBV6-6 combines with J gene TRBJ2-3; D may correspond to TRBD1 or TRBD2 (5 bases each). CDR3 size: 14 residues. V lost 2 bases to trimming and J lost 2 bases, with 8 bases between them. Per the germline V gene, CDR1 is MNHNY and CDR2 is SVGAGI (reference sequence).

The chain couples TRBV6-5 to TRBJ2-7; D remains unclear. V gave up 8 bases and J gave up 4 bases, with 15 bases separating them. This CDR3 has 13 residues. Germline assignment: CDR1 MNHEY and CDR2 SVGAGI. The CDR3 protein is CASRVLGLYEQYF. The CDR3 DNA sequence: TGTGCCAGCCGGGTCTTGGGCCTTTACGAGCAGTACTTC.

The chain recombines TRBV10-3 with TRBJ1-6; TRBD1 matches 7 bases. V gave up 10 bases and J gave up 10 bases; unmatched junction bases: 10. CDR3 length: 13 residues. The germline V gene encodes CDR1 ENHRY and CDR2 SYGVKD. DNA for the CDR3: TGTGCCACTACAGGGGAGGTTGGCTCACCCCTCCACTTT. Its translation is CATTGEVGSPLHF.

The genes are TRBV6-5 and TRBJ1-5; 8 nucleotides match TRBD1. From germline, CDR1 is MNHEY and CDR2 SVGAGI. The ends lost 8 bases at V and 4 bases at J; junction bases unmatched: 4. This CDR3 is 13 amino acids long. The CDR3 DNA reads as TGTGCCAGCCAACGACAGGGGAATCAGCCCCAGCATTTT. Protein product: CASQRQGNQPQHF.

The genes are TRBV7-2 and TRBJ2-5, with D unclear. Germline V lookup: CDR1 SGHTA, CDR2 FQGNSA. V lost 5 bases, J lost 0 bases, and 4 bases lay in between. The CDR3 has 12 residues. As DNA, the CDR3 is TGTGCCAGCAGCAAGTACCAAGAGACCCAGTACTTC. It yields the protein CASSKYQETQYF.

The chain is built from TRBV11-2 and TRBJ1-1; D might be TRBD1 (5 bases). Trimming cost V 3 bases and J 4 bases, with 12 bases left between them. Germline CDR1 SGHAT, CDR2 FQNNGV. The CDR3 is 14 residues long. The chain's CDR3 is CASSFQTGVTEAFF. In DNA form, the CDR3 reads TGTGCCAGCAGCTTTCAGACGGGGGTCACTGAAGCTTTCTTT.

The V and J genes are TRBV5-6 and TRBJ1-1; TRBD1 is a possible D gene (5 bases). This CDR3 region has 12 residues. Looked up from germline, CDR1 is SGHDT and CDR2 is YYEEEE. Deletions cut 2 bases from V and 4 bases from J, with 6 bases between. CDR3 loop: CASSLRGTEAFF. CDR3 coding DNA: TGTGCCAGCAGCTTAAGGGGCACTGAAGCTTTCTTT.

The rearrangement joins TRBV7-2 to TRBJ2-7; the D gene is possibly TRBD2 (5 bases). The germline gives CDR1 SGHTA, CDR2 FQGNSA. The CDR3 is 13 residues long. Deletions cut 2 bases from V and 2 bases from J, with 7 bases between. CDR3 nucleotide sequence: TGTGCCAGCAGCTTATGGGAGACCTACGAGCAGTACTTC. This translates into CASSLWETYEQYF.

The rearrangement uses TRBV18 and TRBJ1-1; TRBD1 is a possible D gene (5 bases). V shed 4 bases and J shed 6 bases, with 6 bases lying between them. Germline CDR1 reads KGHSH; CDR2 reads LQKENI. The CDR3 contains 11 residues. CDR3 sequence reads: CASSRQSEAFF. The CDR3 nucleotides are TGTGCCAGCTCACGACAGTCTGAAGCTTTCTTT.

V is TRBV29-1 and J is TRBJ2-7; TRBD1 matches at 11 bases. With 3 bases clipped from V and 6 bases from J, the junction kept 10 bases outside the gene matches. Germline V gene data show CDR1 as SQVTM and CDR2 as ANQGSEA. CDR3 length: 15 amino acids. The CDR3 sequence: CSVEIRGTGGSEQYF. As DNA, the CDR3 is TGCAGCGTTGAGATTCGGGGGACAGGGGGAAGCGAGCAGTACTTC.

V is TRBV19 and J is TRBJ1-1, with D maybe TRBD1 (5 bases). V dropped 6 bases and J dropped 1 base, with 24 bases sitting between them. Germline V CDR1 and CDR2: LNHDA, SQIVND (reference sequence). This CDR3 is built from 18 residues. CDR3 loop: CASRSPKPGRKTNTEAFF. CDR3 DNA: TGTGCCAGTAGATCCCCGAAACCGGGACGGAAAACGAACACTGAAGCTTTCTTT.

The rearrangement links TRBV30 to TRBJ2-6; 8 nucleotides match TRBD1. This CDR3 has 18 amino acids. J was trimmed by 0 bases and V by 2 bases; bases with no gene match: 9. Germline V lookup: CDR1 GTSNPN, CDR2 SVGIG (reference sequence). CDR3 sequence (DNA): TGTGCCTGGAGTAAAAGGACAGGGCTGGGCTCTGGGGCCAACGTCCTGACTTTC. It specifies CAWSKRTGLGSGANVLTF.

In DNA, the CDR3 is TGCGCCAGCAGCCAGGGACTCGCCCCAGGAGAGACCCAGTACTTC. Its translation is CASSQGLAPGETQYF. The gene calls are TRBV5-1 and TRBJ2-5, with D possibly matching TRBD2 (6 bases). This CDR3 spans 15 amino acids. Germline values: CDR1 SGHRS, CDR2 YFSETQ. Trimming cost V 4 bases and J 4 bases, with 17 bases left between them.

The chain links TRBV30 to TRBJ1-2, with 8 positions matching TRBD1. J was trimmed by 0 bases and V by 0 bases; bases with no gene match: 3. This CDR3 is built from 15 residues. Germline assignment: CDR1 GTSNPN and CDR2 SVGIG (reference sequence). CDR3 DNA: TGTGCCTGGAGTGTTGCGGACAGGGCTAACTATGGCTACACCTTC. It is translated as CAWSVADRANYGYTF. Supplemented by reference TRBV30 and TRBJ1-2, the full variable domain reads SQTIHQWPATLVQPVGSPLSLECTVEGTSNPNLYWYRQAAGRGLQLLFYSVGIGQISSEVPQNLSASRPQDRQFILSSKKLLLSDSGFYLCAWSVADRANYGYTFGSGTRLTVV.

This clone was found once. The chain has TRBV10-1 and TRBJ2-3; D is perhaps TRBD2 (5 bases). The CDR3 extends over 12 amino acids. Trimming took 2 bases from V and 9 from J, leaving 9 bases between them. Looked up from germline, CDR1 is WNHNN and CDR2 is SYGVQD (reference sequence). CDR3 in DNA: TGCGCCAGCAGTGAGATGGAGGACACGCAGTATTTT. Translation: CASSEMEDTQYF.